Shown below are 32 T cell receptor beta chains from a single sample sequenced in a study of post-analysis software for immune sequencing data. Study observations and caveats: TRBV5-6, TRBV5-1 and TRBV20-1 belonged to a set of roughly 5 TRBV segments that were more frequent in patients than controls.

What these receptors recognize is not known. cDNA libraries for TCR beta contained unique molecular identifiers. Each CDR3 protein gets one entry after TCRdb re-called the PCR reads with MiXCR. The sample consists of some 500,000 distinct CDR3 sequences, approximately 46% of them appearing once. The sample consisted of blood. The receptors shown here come from a girl aged 5 to 17 with multiple sclerosis.

This rearrangement joins TRBV7-3 to TRBJ2-5; TRBD2 might be the D (5 bases). Per germline, CDR1 SGHTA and CDR2 FQGTGA. V lost 5 bases, J lost 0 bases, and 10 bases lay in between. CDR3 length: 14 residues. The CDR3 loop reads CASSMDGNQETQYF. For the CDR3, the DNA is TGTGCCAGCAGCATGGACGGGAACCAAGAGACCCAGTACTTC.

A few counts support this clonotype. V and J are TRBV18 and TRBJ1-5; TRBD1 agrees at 10 bases. Germline V gene data show CDR1 as KGHSH and CDR2 as LQKENI. CDR3 size: 15 residues. Trimming at V came to 6 bases and at J to 1 base, leaving 3 bases not matched to a gene. The CDR3 protein is CASSRQGASNQPQHF. The CDR3 nucleotides read TGTGCCAGCTCTCGACAGGGGGCCAGCAATCAGCCCCAGCATTTT.

This clonotype appeared a few times. J is TRBJ2-4 and V is TRBV5-1; TRBD2 matches 7 bases. The CDR3 has 16 residues. Germline V lookup: CDR1 SGHRS, CDR2 YFSETQ. After removal of 0 bases from V and 8 bases from J, the junction contained 11 bases not matched to a gene. The CDR3 bases are TGCGCCAGCAGCTTGGCCAGGTCGGGAGGAGGGGACATTCAGTACTTC. This codes for CASSLARSGGGDIQYF. Together with reference TRBV5-1 and TRBJ2-4, the CDR3 gives the full variable domain: KAGVTQTPRYLIKTRGQQVTLSCSPISGHRSVSWYQQTPGQGLQFLFEYFSETQRNKGNFPGRFSGRQFSNSRSEMNVSTLELGDSALYLCASSLARSGGGDIQYFGAGTRLSVL.

V is TRBV6-5 and J is TRBJ2-1; D possibly matches TRBD1 or TRBD2 (5 bases each). Germline loops: CDR1 MNHEY, CDR2 SVGAGI. Deletions cut 7 bases from V and 2 bases from J, with 18 bases between. This CDR3 comprises 16 residues. In DNA form, the CDR3 reads TGTGCCAGCACTTTAAGTGGGGGAGAACCCTACAATGAGCAGTTCTTC. It codes for CASTLSGGEPYNEQFF.

V gene TRBV7-2 combines with J gene TRBJ2-4; a possible D gene is TRBD2 (6 bases). Trimming stripped 1 base from V and 5 bases from J, with 12 bases between. CDR1 is SGHTA and CDR2 is FQGNSA in the germline V gene. The CDR3 runs 15 residues. CDR3 bases: TGTGCCAGCAGCTTAGGACCGGGGGAACAAAACATTCAGTACTTC. This translates into CASSLGPGEQNIQYF.

The CDR3 nucleotides read TGTGCCAGCAGCGCGCGCGACAGGGGGCCGGGGGAGACCCAGTACTTC. Its translation: CASSARDRGPGETQYF. The chain is built from TRBV9 and TRBJ2-5; 10 nucleotides align to TRBD1. V lost 3 bases and J lost 5; bases outside the gene matches: 10. Germline V gene data show CDR1 as SGDLS and CDR2 as YYNGEE. The CDR3 is 16 residues long.

The V and J genes are TRBV21-1 and TRBJ1-1; the table's D call TRBD1 went unverified against the DNA. TRBV21-1 has pseudogene status. There are 15 residues in the CDR3. In DNA, the CDR3 is TGTGCCAGCAGCAATCGGAGGGGGGGGAACACTGAAGCTTTCTTT. As protein: CASSNRRGGNTEAFF.

This clonotype was seen only a few times. At one end the junction does not follow the germline gene, possibly because of a read error. The chain recombines TRBV6-5 with TRBJ2-7; 12 positions match TRBD1. Germline V gene lookup returns CDR1 MNHEY and CDR2 SVGAGI. The CDR3 consists of 16 residues. As DNA, the CDR3 is TGTGCCGGCAGTTACTCTGGGACAGGGGGCCGGTACGAGCAGTACTTC. Translated, it gives CAGSYSGTGGRYEQYF.

This clonotype was detected only a few times. This chain uses TRBV3-1 with TRBJ2-1; D is possibly TRBD1 (6 bases). Per the germline V gene, CDR1 is LGHDT and CDR2 is YNNKEL (reference sequence). V was pared by 4 bases and J by 10 bases, with 20 bases between. The CDR3 contains 15 residues. The chain's CDR3 is CASSRTRDTSYEQFF. The CDR3 DNA is TGTGCCAGCAGCCGCACCCGGGACACATCCTACGAGCAGTTCTTC.

The V and J genes are TRBV20-1 and TRBJ1-2; a possible D gene is TRBD1 (5 bases). The CDR3 is 11 residues long. Germline V gene data show CDR1 as DFQATT and CDR2 as SNEGSKA (reference sequence). The germline V and J ends were trimmed by 3 bases and 10 bases, with 12 bases remaining between them. This chain's CDR3 is CSASPGTFYTF. As DNA, the CDR3 is TGCAGTGCTAGCCCAGGGACTTTCTACACCTTC.

The rearrangement links TRBV6-1 to TRBJ1-2, with D tentatively TRBD1 (5 bases). Germline loops: CDR1 MNHNS, CDR2 SASEGT. The V end was cut by 8 bases, the J end by 0 bases, with 19 bases between. The CDR3 has 16 residues. This chain's CDR3 is CASLAGMGPANYGYTF. CDR3 DNA sequence: TGTGCCAGCCTGGCAGGGATGGGCCCAGCTAACTATGGCTACACCTTC.

At least ten counts were recorded for this clonotype. The V gene is TRBV28, the J gene TRBJ2-5; no clear D. This CDR3 is built from 16 residues. V lost 5 bases, J lost 5 bases, and 21 bases lay in between. Germline lookup yields CDR1 MDHEN and CDR2 SYDVKM. The CDR3 coding sequence is TGTGCCAGCAGTCCCGCGTTATCGGCCGATAGGGAGACCCAGTACTTC. Its translation is CASSPALSADRETQYF.

The chain joins TRBV27 to TRBJ2-5; TRBD1 matches 10 bases. The DNA matches TRBJ2-7 better at its end, which makes the J call doubtful. The CDR3 has 14 amino acids. Germline assignment: CDR1 MNHEY and CDR2 SMNVEV (reference sequence). CDR3 sequence: CASSWDRGYHEQYF. In DNA form, the CDR3 reads TGTGCCAGCAGTTGGGACAGGGGATATCACGAGCAGTACTTC.

V and J are TRBV20-1 and TRBJ2-1, with 7 bases lining up with TRBD2. This CDR3 comprises 14 residues. V trimming: 4 bases; J trimming: 0 bases; junction bases outside the gene matches: 3. Germline loops: CDR1 DFQATT, CDR2 SNEGSKA (reference sequence). The CDR3 loop is CSAIGGSSYNEQFF. The CDR3 region has the DNA TGCAGTGCTATTGGCGGGAGCTCCTACAATGAGCAGTTCTTC.

This clonotype was seen a handful of times. This chain joins TRBV28 and TRBJ2-7; D perhaps matches TRBD1 (6 bases). CDR1 MDHEN and CDR2 SYDVKM come from the germline V gene. Trimming shortened V by 3 bases and J by 4 bases, and 19 bases separated the two germline ends. The CDR3 runs to 16 residues. The CDR3, as DNA: TGTGCCAGCAGTTTCTCCAGAGGGGGTAGGGGTTACGAGCAGTACTTC. This gives the protein CASSFSRGGRGYEQYF.

V is TRBV11-1 and J is TRBJ2-3; possible D gene TRBD1, 5 bases. The CDR3 runs 17 residues. In germline, CDR1 is SGHAT, CDR2 FQDESV (reference sequence). Deletions cut 5 bases from V and 5 bases from J, with 23 bases between. CDR3 amino acids: CASSENSAGVGEDTQYF. In DNA, the CDR3 is TGTGCCAGCAGCGAAAACTCCGCAGGAGTAGGGGAAGATACGCAGTATTTT.

V and J are TRBV7-2 and TRBJ2-7; 14 bases fit TRBD2. CDR1 and CDR2 from the germline V gene are SGHTA and FQGNSA. The junction had 7 bases not matched to a gene; V was cut back by 3 bases and J by 3 bases. The CDR3 covers 17 residues. The CDR3 loop is CASSFFLGLAGDYEQYF. In DNA, the CDR3 is TGTGCCAGCAGCTTTTTCCTGGGACTAGCGGGAGACTACGAGCAGTACTTC.

The genes are TRBV7-2 and TRBJ2-1, with 9 bases matching TRBD2. This CDR3 contains 16 residues. V shed 4 bases, J shed 9 bases, and the junction held 13 bases outside the gene matches. The germline V gene has CDR1 SGHTA and CDR2 FQGNSA. This CDR3 reads CASSSSKGTSSREQFF. CDR3 nucleotides: TGTGCCAGCAGCTCATCTAAAGGGACTAGCTCTCGTGAGCAGTTCTTC.

V gene TRBV14 combines with J gene TRBJ2-7; 7 nucleotides align to TRBD1. Trimming cost V 3 bases and J 2 bases; bases outside gene matches: 7. There are 15 residues in the CDR3. Germline V gene lookup returns CDR1 SGHDN and CDR2 FVKESK. CDR3: CASSQSRRGTYEQYF. The CDR3 DNA follows: TGTGCCAGCAGCCAGAGTCGCAGGGGGACCTACGAGCAGTACTTC.

V is TRBV7-9 and J is TRBJ1-1; D is uncertain. Germline CDR1 reads SEHNR; CDR2 reads FQNEAQ (reference sequence). The CDR3 has 12 residues. Trimming removed 5 bases at V and 7 bases at J, with 11 bases between. The CDR3 sequence is CASSPRVNEAFF. CDR3 sequence (DNA): TGTGCCAGCAGCCCCCGGGTTAATGAAGCTTTCTTT.

In regard to this clonotype: One end of the junction fails to match germline, which may point to a read error. V usage is TRBV29-1 and J usage is TRBJ2-6, with 7 bases identical to TRBD2. The germline CDR1 and CDR2 sequences are SQVTM and ANQGSEA. This CDR3 is built from 16 residues. The CDR3 region is CSALGRGFGGANVLAF. In DNA form, the CDR3 reads TGCAGCGCCTTAGGGAGGGGATTCGGTGGGGCCAACGTCCTGGCTTTC.

This clonotype was seen a single time. The rearrangement joins TRBV28 to TRBJ2-7; 10 positions agree with TRBD1. In germline, CDR1 is MDHEN, CDR2 SYDVKM. Unmatched junction bases numbered 7, after V lost 1 base and J lost 1 base. The CDR3 contains 17 residues. CDR3 nucleotide sequence: TGTGCCAGCAGTTTATACGGGGGACAGGGGAGGTCCTACGAGCAGTACTTC. Amino acid sequence: CASSLYGGQGRSYEQYF.

This clonotype was detected only a few times. The chain is built from TRBV5-5 and TRBJ2-7; D call uncertain. V was pared by 4 bases and J by 3 bases, with 14 bases between. The germline V gene encodes CDR1 SGHKS and CDR2 YYEKEE (reference sequence). This CDR3 region has 14 residues. CDR3 sequence (DNA): TGTGCCAGCAGCGTCTCTTGGGGATACTACGAGCAGTACTTC. Translation: CASSVSWGYYEQYF.

This clonotype occurred many times. The V call is TRBV5-1, the J call TRBJ2-7, with a possible D match to TRBD2 (5 bases). Per the germline V gene, CDR1 is SGHRS and CDR2 is YFSETQ. Trimming removed 3 bases at V and 2 bases at J, with 9 bases between. This CDR3 has 13 amino acids. The CDR3 nucleotides are TGCGCCAGCAGCTCAGGACTGGCCTACGAGCAGTACTTC. It translates to CASSSGLAYEQYF.

The chain links TRBV27 to TRBJ2-3; TRBD2 is a possible D gene (6 bases). The germline CDR1 and CDR2 sequences are MNHEY and SMNVEV (reference sequence). The CDR3 consists of 15 residues. Trimming left V 7 bases short and J 0 bases short, with 14 bases between. The CDR3 here is CASTQARDSTDTQYF. The CDR3 DNA sequence: TGTGCCAGCACACAGGCGCGGGACAGCACAGATACGCAGTATTTT.

This clonotype was recorded a few times. J is TRBJ2-5 and V is TRBV5-6, with D perhaps matching TRBD1 (5 bases). This CDR3 spans 15 amino acids. V lost 4 bases to trimming and J lost 5 bases, with 18 bases between them. The germline V gene has CDR1 SGHDT and CDR2 YYEEEE. CDR3 sequence (DNA): TGTGCCAGCAGCCTCTCTAGGCAGGGCCGGGAGACCCAGTACTTC. The encoded protein is CASSLSRQGRETQYF.

For this clonotype: The junction departs from germline at one end; a sequencing error may be responsible. J is TRBJ1-1 and V is TRBV5-1; D might be TRBD1 (6 bases). The length of the CDR3 is 14 residues. Germline V gene lookup returns CDR1 SGHRS and CDR2 YFSETQ. The CDR3 DNA reads as TGCGCCAACAGCAACCTGGGACAGAACACTGAAGCTTTCTTT. Its translation is CANSNLGQNTEAFF.

This clonotype was seen a single time. The CDR3 carries no conserved terminal phenylalanine or tryptophan, so it likely arises from a read error. The chain recombines TRBV20-1 with TRBJ2-4; tentative D call: TRBD2 (6 bases). Trimming took off 7 bases at V and 1 base at J, with 17 bases between the two ends. This CDR3 comprises 15 residues. Germline loops: CDR1 DFQATT, CDR2 SNEGSKA (reference sequence). The DNA for the CDR3 is TGCAGTGGACCGGTGGAGGGTACGGCCAAAAACATTCAGTACTGC. This gives the protein CSGPVEGTAKNIQYC.

The chain couples TRBV7-8 to TRBJ2-1; the D call may be TRBD1 or TRBD2 (5 bases each). This CDR3 spans 15 amino acids. Looked up from germline, CDR1 is SGHVS and CDR2 is FQNEAQ. The germline V and J ends were trimmed by 5 bases and 10 bases, with 21 bases remaining between them. In DNA, the CDR3 is TGTGCCAGCAGCACCCGGGACCGGCTAGCCTACGAGCAGTTCTTC. It is translated as CASSTRDRLAYEQFF.

CDR3 nucleotide sequence: TGCGCCAGCAGCCAAGACGAATCCGGGCAGAGGGGAGAGACCCAGTACTTC. Translation: CASSQDESGQRGETQYF. The V call is TRBV4-1, the J call TRBJ2-5; D possibly matches TRBD1 or TRBD2 (5 bases each). The CDR3 spans 17 residues. Trimming took 0 bases from V and 4 from J, leaving 18 bases between them. In germline, CDR1 is MGHRA, CDR2 YSYEKL.

The chain employs TRBV9 and TRBJ2-5; 9 bases are shared with TRBD2. The J call may be in error: the DNA end matches TRBJ2-7 better. Germline V gene sequence: CDR1 SGDLS, CDR2 YYNGEE. This CDR3 spans 15 amino acids. CDR3 protein: CASSVGDSGRGEQYF. Here the CDR3 DNA reads TGTGCCAGCAGCGTAGGTGATAGCGGGAGAGGCGAGCAGTACTTC.

This clonotype appeared a few times. V is TRBV20-1 and J is TRBJ2-1; TRBD2 matches 12 bases. Trimming removed 4 bases from V and 2 bases from J; junction bases left unmatched: 3. CDR1 and CDR2 from the germline V gene are DFQATT and SNEGSKA (reference sequence). The CDR3 is 15 amino acids. CDR3 residues: CSATGLAGTYNEQFF. The CDR3 DNA is TGCAGTGCTACAGGACTAGCGGGAACCTACAATGAGCAGTTCTTC.